This T cell receptor beta chain was observed in a study of response to subunit inactivated influenza vaccine. Findings and limits, study-wide: T cells newly recruited by each seasonal influenza vaccination are few, the authors suggested.

From the RT-PCR reads, TCRdb called clonotypes with MiXCR, one entry per CDR3 protein. Of roughly 570,000 distinct CDR3 sequences listed, over 10% are singletons. To note about this clonotype: Its target is not known.

The sequence came from a man over 45 who received an inactivated influenza vaccine. The sequenced sample was PBMCs from blood, obtained about 6 weeks after vaccination.

The CDR3 nucleotides read TGCGCCAGCAGCCCCATCGGGGGTTCCTACAATGAGCAGTTCTTC. Translated: CASSPIGGSYNEQFF. The J gene is TRBJ2-1, the V gene TRBV5-1; D possibly corresponds to TRBD2 (6 bases). The V end was cut by 4 bases, the J end by 1 base, with 12 bases between. The CDR3 spans 15 residues. In germline, CDR1 is SGHRS, CDR2 YFSETQ.